The 19 T cell receptor beta chains below were found in one sample sequenced in a study of Graves' ophthalmopathy and Graves' hyperthyroidism. Amplification of TCR beta CDR3 regions used RNA transcripts. The workflow started with a first-round RT-PCR run with HTBI primers and then moved on to a second-round multiplex PCR. Each CDR3 protein gets one entry after TCRdb re-called the multiplex PCR reads with MiXCR. In the table there are roughly 600,000 distinct CDR3 sequences, under 45% of which are singletons. What was sequenced was peripheral blood or thyroid tissue (not recorded which). All receptors derive from an adult man with Graves' hyperthyroidism.

This clonotype was recorded at least ten times. This chain joins TRBV4-1 and TRBJ2-7; 14 nucleotides align to TRBD2. V trimming: 3 bases; J trimming: 1 base; junction bases outside the gene matches: 5. The germline V gene has CDR1 MGHRA and CDR2 YSYEKL. The CDR3 has 17 residues. As DNA, the CDR3 is TGCGCCAGCAGCCATCGGGGACTAGCGGGGGCTTCCTACGAGCAGTACTTC. Protein sequence: CASSHRGLAGASYEQYF.

V and J are TRBV18 and TRBJ1-3; D remains ambiguous. This CDR3 is built from 13 residues. Between the trimmed V and J ends, which lost 3 bases and 4 bases, there was a span of 7 bases. The V gene's germline CDR1 is KGHSH and CDR2 LQKENI. CDR3 DNA sequence: TGTGCCAGCTCACCGGCATCCGGAAACACCATATATTTT. Translating it yields CASSPASGNTIYF.

This clonotype was seen many times. The V call is TRBV20-1, the J call TRBJ2-7; D is perhaps TRBD1 (5 bases). Germline values: CDR1 DFQATT, CDR2 SNEGSKA (reference sequence). V was shortened by 0 bases and J by 3 bases, with 6 bases between the two germline ends. There are 12 residues in the CDR3. The CDR3 DNA reads TGCAGTGCTAGAGAGGACATCTACGAGCAGTACTTC. It yields the protein CSAREDIYEQYF.

This clonotype was picked up a small number of times. The CDR3 bases are TGTGCCAGCAGCTTAGGGTGGCTGAACTATGGCTACACCTTC. Protein: CASSLGWLNYGYTF. The chain combines TRBV7-8 with TRBJ1-2; D not certain. CDR1 is SGHVS and CDR2 is FQNEAQ in the germline V gene. Trimming took 1 base from V and 2 from J, leaving 8 bases between them. CDR3 size: 14 residues.

About this clonotype itself: At one end, the junction sequence differs from germline, possibly due to a read error. The chain has TRBV5-5 and TRBJ1-5; D is unclear. The V gene's germline CDR1 is SGHKS and CDR2 YYEKEE (reference sequence). The CDR3 spans 13 residues. The CDR3 protein is CAGSQTSGRPQHF. CDR3 coding DNA: TGTGCCGGCAGCCAGACTAGCGGGAGGCCCCAGCATTTT.

This clonotype was found many times. The chain recombines TRBV7-9 with TRBJ2-2; D is unresolved. Germline assignment: CDR1 SEHNR and CDR2 FQNEAQ (reference sequence). This CDR3 has 11 amino acids. V was shortened by 6 bases and J by 11 bases, with 10 bases between the two germline ends. CDR3 bases: TGTGCCAGCAGGCCCAGAAATGAGCTGTTTTTT. Protein product: CASRPRNELFF.

In its sample, this clonotype was seen many times. V usage is TRBV5-1 and J usage is TRBJ1-1; D unresolved. Per the germline V gene, CDR1 is SGHRS and CDR2 is YFSETQ. The CDR3 is 13 amino acids. Trimming pared 2 bases from V and 4 bases from J, leaving 9 bases between. DNA of the CDR3: TGCGCCAGCAGCTTCTCTGTGGGCACTGAAGCTTTCTTT. Translated, it gives CASSFSVGTEAFF.

This clonotype was counted between two and nine times. This chain connects TRBV5-1 to TRBJ1-4, with 8 positions matching TRBD1. The germline CDR1 and CDR2 sequences are SGHRS and YFSETQ. V lost 3 bases, J lost 5 bases, and 3 bases stayed unmatched. The CDR3 contains 14 residues. The CDR3 region is CASSWTGTNEKLFF. CDR3 in DNA: TGCGCCAGCAGCTGGACAGGGACAAATGAAAAACTGTTTTTT.

This clonotype was detected many times. The rearrangement joins TRBV6-1 to TRBJ1-5; D remains ambiguous. CDR3 length: 15 amino acids. The germline V gene has CDR1 MNHNS and CDR2 SASEGT. Trimming stripped 2 bases from V and 3 bases from J, with 11 bases between. The CDR3: CASSELSGLNQPQHF. CDR3 in DNA: TGTGCCAGCAGTGAACTTTCCGGACTCAATCAGCCCCAGCATTTT.

This clonotype was picked up many times. This sequence joins TRBV5-8 and TRBJ1-2; D not resolved. CDR1 SGHTS and CDR2 YDEGEE come from the germline V gene. V lost 2 bases and J lost 3, with 8 bases in between. The CDR3 runs to 13 residues. CDR3 amino acids: CASSFWADYGYTF. For the CDR3, the DNA is TGTGCCAGCAGCTTTTGGGCTGACTATGGCTACACCTTC.

There are many counts of this clonotype. The chain uses TRBV6-5 and TRBJ1-4; D perhaps matches TRBD1 (5 bases). The CDR3 is 14 residues long. Germline CDR1 and CDR2: MNHEY and SVGAGI. V dropped 4 bases and J dropped 7 bases, with 13 bases sitting between them. DNA of the CDR3: TGTGCCAGCAGTTCCCAAACAGGCACTGAAAAACTGTTTTTT. It yields the protein CASSSQTGTEKLFF.

This clonotype has at least ten counts. The gene calls are TRBV4-1 and TRBJ1-5, with TRBD1 matching over 8 bases. The ends lost 0 bases at V and 7 bases at J; junction bases unmatched: 2. Germline V gene sequence: CDR1 MGHRA, CDR2 YSYEKL. The CDR3 runs 14 residues. CDR3 loop: CASSQDRTGQPQHF. The CDR3 nucleotides read TGCGCCAGCAGCCAAGATAGGACAGGGCAGCCCCAGCATTTT.

The chain uses TRBV10-3 and TRBJ2-3, with TRBD2 identical over 12 bases. This CDR3 region has 15 residues. Germline V CDR1 and CDR2: ENHRY, SYGVKD. Losses at the gene ends were 4 bases for V and 1 base for J; bases not matched to a gene: 0. The CDR3 loop is CAISGLAGGTDTQYF. CDR3 DNA sequence: TGTGCCATCAGTGGACTAGCGGGAGGCACAGATACGCAGTATTTT.

This clonotype occurred a few times. The J gene is TRBJ2-2, the V gene TRBV10-1, with D tentatively TRBD1 (6 bases). V lost 7 bases and J 0 bases, leaving 9 bases between the germline ends. This CDR3 region has 14 residues. Germline V gives CDR1 WNHNN, CDR2 SYGVQD (reference sequence). The CDR3 DNA reads TGCGCCAGCACAGACAGGACGAACACCGGGGAGCTGTTTTTT. This encodes CASTDRTNTGELFF.

The gene calls are TRBV27 and TRBJ2-5; no clear D gene. Germline V gene data show CDR1 as MNHEY and CDR2 as SMNVEV (reference sequence). This CDR3 region has 15 residues. The V and J ends lost 4 bases and 0 bases respectively, with 12 bases between them. The DNA for the CDR3 is TGTGCCAGCAGTTGGTTGTCCGGCCACCAAGAGACCCAGTACTTC. It encodes CASSWLSGHQETQYF.

This clonotype was picked up many times. This sequence joins TRBV15 and TRBJ1-4, with a weak D call TRBD1 (5 bases). CDR3 length: 13 amino acids. V was clipped by 8 bases and J by 6 bases, with 13 bases between them. Per the germline V gene, CDR1 is LNHNV and CDR2 is YYDKDF (reference sequence). The CDR3 is CATVGTEDEKLFF. The CDR3 bases are TGTGCCACCGTCGGGACGGAGGATGAAAAACTGTTTTTT. Full variable domain (rest looked up from reference TRBV15 and TRBJ1-4): DAMVIQNPRYQVTQFGKPVTLSCSQTLNHNVMYWYQQKSSQAPKLLFHYYDKDFNNEADTPDNFQSRRPNTSFCFLDIRSPGLGDTAMYLCATVGTEDEKLFFGSGTQLSVL.

The table lists this clonotype with many counts. J is TRBJ1-4 and V is TRBV19, with D unclear. The CDR3 is 17 residues long. The V gene lost 1 base and the J gene lost 8 bases, with 20 bases spanning the gap. Germline-derived CDR1 and CDR2 are LNHDA and SQIVND (reference sequence). The CDR3 nucleotides are TGTGCCAGTAGTATAGGGCCGAAGCCGATCGGAGGGGAAAAACTGTTTTTT. As protein: CASSIGPKPIGGEKLFF.

This clonotype was seen ten or more times. The rearrangement links TRBV12-3 or TRBV12-4 to TRBJ2-7, with a weak D call TRBD2 (5 bases). The V and J ends lost 6 bases and 4 bases respectively, with 13 bases between them. The CDR3 totals 13 residues. The CDR3 protein is CASSPRGAYEQYF. DNA for the CDR3: TGTGCCAGCAGCCCTCGGGGTGCTTACGAGCAGTACTTC.

As for this clonotype: A read error may explain this, as a much larger clone is one base away. This rearrangement joins TRBV5-1 to TRBJ2-2; 7 bases fit TRBD2. J lost 6 bases, V lost 1 base, and 12 bases had no gene match. The CDR3 has 17 amino acids. Germline CDR1 is SGHRS and CDR2 is YFSETQ. The CDR3 reads CASSLIGRGVTSGELFF. The CDR3 bases are TGCGCCAGCAGCTTGATCGGACGGGGGGTGACGTCCGGGGAGCTGTTTTTT.